Shown below are 3 T cell receptor beta chains from a single sample sequenced in a study of blood T cell repertoires in COVID-19. TCRdb's table, derived via immunoSEQ multiplex PCR, lists solely in-frame clones and lacks some. This sample has about 140,000 clones; approximately 80% occur once, and the top ten carry under 2%. Source material: PBMCs or T cells enriched from blood (not recorded which). The origin of the receptors is a woman aged 18-35 years who had been exposed to COVID-19.

This clone was seen only a few times. This chain connects TRBV11-2 to TRBJ2-3, with 8 nucleotides matching TRBD2. The CDR3 covers 16 residues. Germline-derived CDR1 and CDR2 are SGHAT and FQNNGV. Losses at the gene ends were 2 bases for V and 0 bases for J; bases not matched to a gene: 4. DNA of the CDR3: TGTGCCAGCAGCTTACGGGCTAGCGGGAGCACAGATACGCAGTATTTT. Translation gives CASSLRASGSTDTQYF. Based on the CDR3 plus reference TRBV11-2 and TRBJ2-3, the full variable domain is EAGVAQSPRYKIIEKRQSVAFWCNPISGHATLYWYQQILGQGPKLLIQFQNNGVVDDSQLPKDRFSAERLKGVDSTLKIQPAKLEDSAVYLCASSLRASGSTDTQYFGPGTRLTVL.

This clone was observed a few times. V gene TRBV7-3 combines with J gene TRBJ2-2; 8 bases line up with TRBD1. Germline V gene lookup returns CDR1 SGHTA and CDR2 FQGTGA. The CDR3 runs 17 residues. V lost 4 bases, J lost 2 bases, and 9 bases stayed unmatched. CDR3 sequence (DNA): TGTGCCAGCAGCTCAGGTCGGACAGGGCCAAACACCGGGGAGCTGTTTTTT. Its translation: CASSSGRTGPNTGELFF.

This clone has just one count. The chain's CDR3 is CASRPGLAGTEQFF. CDR3 coding DNA: TGTGCCAGCAGACCCGGACTAGCGGGAACTGAGCAGTTCTTC. The chain has TRBV2 and TRBJ2-1, with 12 bases that match TRBD2. Germline CDR1 reads SNHLY; CDR2 reads FYNNEI. J gave up 9 bases and V 6 bases, and 6 bases lay outside the gene matches. The CDR3 is 14 residues long. Full variable domain (rest looked up from reference TRBV2 and TRBJ2-1): EPEVTQTPSHQVTQMGQEVILRCVPISNHLYFYWYRQILGQKVEFLVSFYNNEISEKSEIFDDQFSVERPDGSNFTLKIRSTKLEDSAMYFCASRPGLAGTEQFFGPGTRLTVL.